This entry is about one T cell receptor (beta chain). Trimming at V came to 2 bases and at J to 5 bases, leaving 9 bases not matched to a gene. The CDR3 is made up of 18 amino acids. Germline V gene sequence: CDR1 SGHVS, CDR2 FNYEAQ. The data originate from a study of T cells after yellow fever vaccination. One entry per CDR3 protein, called by TCRdb with MiXCR from the 5' RACE reads. The sample shows approximately 600,000 distinct CDR3 sequences, roughly an eighth of them seen only once. Material: PBMCs, obtained on the day of the yellow fever booster vaccination. The chain carries TRBV7-6 and TRBJ2-2; 12 bases align to TRBD2. The clonotype was recovered from a man in his thirties or forties who received the YFV17D yellow fever vaccine. For the CDR3, the DNA is TGTGCCAGCAGCTTATCTTCCTCGGGACTAGCGGGTACCGGGGAGCTGTTTTTT. This encodes CASSLSSSGLAGTGELFF.